The 5 T cell receptor beta chains reported below all come from one sample, sequenced in a study of control samples from healthy donors and cancer patients. Only in-frame clones appear in the TCRdb table, and some are missing; sequencing was by immunoSEQ multiplex PCR. The sample holds 95,000 to 150,000 clones, approximately 90% seen once. The sample taken for sequencing was blood. These receptors all come from a woman aged 18-29 years in good health.

V usage is TRBV24-1 and J usage is TRBJ2-1; 7 nucleotides agree with TRBD2. After removal of 8 bases from V and 9 bases from J, the junction contained 9 bases not matched to a gene. The germline gives CDR1 KGHDR, CDR2 SFDVKD. The CDR3 runs to 13 residues. Written as DNA, the CDR3 is TGTGCCACCATGGGGAGGGAAAGGGGTGAGCAGTTCTTC. It translates to CATMGRERGEQFF.

The chain joins TRBV4-2 to TRBJ1-5, with D maybe TRBD1 (5 bases). The CDR3 runs to 18 residues. V lost 0 bases and J lost 3, with 18 bases in between. Germline V gene sequence: CDR1 LGHNA, CDR2 YNFKEQ. In nucleotides, the CDR3 is TGTGCCAGCAGCCAAGATGTGAGCACGCGGGGGAACAATCAGCCCCAGCATTTT. Translating gives CASSQDVSTRGNNQPQHF.

The chain is built from TRBV29-1 and TRBJ2-7; 9 nucleotides align to TRBD1. V trimming: 7 bases; J trimming: 5 bases; junction bases outside the gene matches: 6. This CDR3 region has 12 residues. Germline assignment: CDR1 SQVTM and CDR2 ANQGSEA. The DNA for the CDR3 is TGCAGCGCCGGGACAGGGTCCCACGAGCAGTACTTC. Translation gives CSAGTGSHEQYF.

This clone has just one count. The CDR3 reads CASSHSGLAGRNEQFF. CDR3 bases: TGTGCCAGCAGCCACTCCGGACTAGCGGGAAGAAATGAGCAGTTCTTC. V and J are TRBV28 and TRBJ2-1; 12 bases align to TRBD2. CDR1 and CDR2 (germline): MDHEN, SYDVKM. The junction had 10 bases not matched to a gene; V was cut back by 6 bases and J by 7 bases. The CDR3 has 16 amino acids.

DNA of the CDR3: TGTGCCAGTAGTCTCGGCCGGGGCCAGGCCTACGAGCAGTACTTC. It translates to CASSLGRGQAYEQYF. This chain links TRBV19 with TRBJ2-7; D may match TRBD1 or TRBD2 (5 bases each). CDR3 length equals 15 residues. Germline CDR1 reads LNHDA; CDR2 reads SQIVND (reference sequence). V was trimmed by 5 bases and J by 2 bases, leaving 16 bases between them.